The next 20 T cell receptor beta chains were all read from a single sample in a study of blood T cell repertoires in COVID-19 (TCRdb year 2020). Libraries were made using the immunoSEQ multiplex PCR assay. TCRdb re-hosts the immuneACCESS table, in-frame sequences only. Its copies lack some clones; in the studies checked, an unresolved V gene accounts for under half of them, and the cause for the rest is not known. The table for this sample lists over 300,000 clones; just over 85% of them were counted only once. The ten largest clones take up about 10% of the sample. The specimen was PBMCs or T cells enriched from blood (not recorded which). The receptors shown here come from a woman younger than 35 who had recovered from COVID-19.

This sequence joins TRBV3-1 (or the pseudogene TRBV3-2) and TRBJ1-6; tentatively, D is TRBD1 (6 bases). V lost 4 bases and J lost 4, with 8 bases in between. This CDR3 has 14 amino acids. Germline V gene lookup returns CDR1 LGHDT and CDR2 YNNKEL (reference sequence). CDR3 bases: TGTGCCAGCAGCCTCGGACAGTATAATTCACCCCTCCACTTT. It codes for CASSLGQYNSPLHF.

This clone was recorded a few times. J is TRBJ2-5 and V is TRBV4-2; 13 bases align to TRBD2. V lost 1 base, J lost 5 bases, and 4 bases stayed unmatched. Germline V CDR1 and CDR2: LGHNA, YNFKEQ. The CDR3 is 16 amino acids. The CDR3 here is CASSQGLAGGGETQYF. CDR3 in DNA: TGTGCCAGCAGCCAAGGACTAGCGGGAGGAGGGGAGACCCAGTACTTC.

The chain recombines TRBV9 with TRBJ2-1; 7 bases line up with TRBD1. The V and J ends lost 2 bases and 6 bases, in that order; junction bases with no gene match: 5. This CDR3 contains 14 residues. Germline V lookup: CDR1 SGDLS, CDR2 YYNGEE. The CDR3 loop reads CASSVDRRINEQFF. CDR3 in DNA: TGTGCCAGCAGCGTGGACAGGCGGATCAATGAGCAGTTCTTC.

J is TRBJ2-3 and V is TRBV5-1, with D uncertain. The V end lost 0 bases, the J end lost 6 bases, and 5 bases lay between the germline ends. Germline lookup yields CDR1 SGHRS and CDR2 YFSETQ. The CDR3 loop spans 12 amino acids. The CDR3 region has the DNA TGCGCCAGCAGCTTGGTTAGTGATACGCAGTATTTT. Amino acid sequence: CASSLVSDTQYF.

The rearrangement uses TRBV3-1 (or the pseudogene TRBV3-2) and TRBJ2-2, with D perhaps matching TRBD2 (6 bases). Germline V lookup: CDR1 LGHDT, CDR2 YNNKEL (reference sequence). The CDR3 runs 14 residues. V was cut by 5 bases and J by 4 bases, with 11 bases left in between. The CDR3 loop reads CASSTGLITGELFF. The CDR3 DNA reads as TGTGCCAGCAGCACGGGACTGATCACCGGGGAGCTGTTTTTT.

This CDR3 reads CASRREGPYEQYF. CDR3 DNA: TGTGCCAGCCGGCGGGAGGGCCCCTACGAGCAGTACTTC. The rearrangement links TRBV6-5 to TRBJ2-7; 9 bases fit TRBD2. This CDR3 region has 13 residues. After removal of 8 bases from V and 2 bases from J, the junction contained 4 bases not matched to a gene. CDR1 MNHEY and CDR2 SVGAGI come from the germline V gene.

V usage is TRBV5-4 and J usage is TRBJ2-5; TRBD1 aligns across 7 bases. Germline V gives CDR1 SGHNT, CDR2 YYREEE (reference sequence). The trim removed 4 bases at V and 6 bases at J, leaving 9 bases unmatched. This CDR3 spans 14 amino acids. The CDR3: CASSHMTGRKTQYF. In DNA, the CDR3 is TGTGCCAGCAGCCATATGACAGGGCGAAAGACCCAGTACTTC. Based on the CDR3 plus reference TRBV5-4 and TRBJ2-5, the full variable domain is ETGVTQSPTHLIKTRGQQVTLRCSSQSGHNTVSWYQQALGQGPQFIFQYYREEENGRGNFPPRFSGLQFPNYSSELNVNALELDDSALYLCASSHMTGRKTQYFGPGTRLLVL.

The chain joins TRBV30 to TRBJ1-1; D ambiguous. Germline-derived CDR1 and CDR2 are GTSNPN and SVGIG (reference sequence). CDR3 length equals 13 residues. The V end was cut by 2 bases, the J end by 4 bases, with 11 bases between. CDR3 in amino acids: CAWSRPQATEAFF. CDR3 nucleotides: TGTGCCTGGAGTAGACCCCAGGCCACTGAAGCTTTCTTT. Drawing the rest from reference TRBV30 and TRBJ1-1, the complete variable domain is SQTIHQWPATLVQPVGSPLSLECTVEGTSNPNLYWYRQAAGRGLQLLFYSVGIGQISSEVPQNLSASRPQDRQFILSSKKLLLSDSGFYLCAWSRPQATEAFFGQGTRLTVV.

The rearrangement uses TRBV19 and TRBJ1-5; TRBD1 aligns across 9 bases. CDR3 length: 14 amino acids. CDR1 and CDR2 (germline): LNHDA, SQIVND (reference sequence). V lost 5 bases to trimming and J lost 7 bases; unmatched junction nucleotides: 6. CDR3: CASSFTGGGQPQHF. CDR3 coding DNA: TGTGCCAGTAGTTTCACAGGGGGCGGCCAGCCCCAGCATTTT.

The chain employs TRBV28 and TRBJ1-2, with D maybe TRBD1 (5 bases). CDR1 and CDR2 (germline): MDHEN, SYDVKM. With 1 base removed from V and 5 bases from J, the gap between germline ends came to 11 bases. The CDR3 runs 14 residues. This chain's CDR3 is CASSLYGGAYGYTF. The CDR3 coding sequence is TGTGCCAGCAGTTTATATGGAGGGGCTTATGGCTACACCTTC.

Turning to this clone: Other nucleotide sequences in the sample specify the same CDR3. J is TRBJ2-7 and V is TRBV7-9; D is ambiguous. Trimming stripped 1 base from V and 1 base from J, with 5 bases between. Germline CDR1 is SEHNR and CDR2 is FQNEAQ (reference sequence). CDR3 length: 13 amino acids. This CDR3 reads CASSLDSSYEQYF. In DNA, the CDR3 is TGTGCCAGCAGCTTAGACAGTTCCTACGAGCAGTACTTC. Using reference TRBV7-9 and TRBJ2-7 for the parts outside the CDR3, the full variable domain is DTGVSQNPRHKITKRGQNVTFRCDPISEHNRLYWYRQTLGQGPEFLTYFQNEAQLEKSRLLSDRFSAERPKGSFSTLEIQRTEQGDSAMYLCASSLDSSYEQYFGPGTRLTVT.

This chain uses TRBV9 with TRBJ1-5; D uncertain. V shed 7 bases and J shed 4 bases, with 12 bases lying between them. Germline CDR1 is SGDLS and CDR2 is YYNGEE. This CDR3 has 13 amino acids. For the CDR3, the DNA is TGTGCCAGCTCCGTAACTCCGAATCAGCCCCAGCATTTT. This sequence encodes CASSVTPNQPQHF.

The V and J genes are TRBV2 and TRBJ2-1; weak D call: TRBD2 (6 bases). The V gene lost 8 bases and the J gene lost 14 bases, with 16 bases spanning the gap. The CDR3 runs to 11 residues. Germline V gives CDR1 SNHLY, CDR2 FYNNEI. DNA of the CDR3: TGTGCCAGCGCTGGCCGGGGGACGGAGTTCTTC. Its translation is CASAGRGTEFF.

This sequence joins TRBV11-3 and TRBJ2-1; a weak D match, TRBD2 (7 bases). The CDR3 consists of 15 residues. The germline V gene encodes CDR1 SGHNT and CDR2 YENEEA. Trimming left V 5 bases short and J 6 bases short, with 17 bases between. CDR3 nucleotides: TGTGCCAGCAGCCGTGGGGGGGCGGCAGTCAATGAGCAGTTCTTC. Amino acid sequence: CASSRGGAAVNEQFF.

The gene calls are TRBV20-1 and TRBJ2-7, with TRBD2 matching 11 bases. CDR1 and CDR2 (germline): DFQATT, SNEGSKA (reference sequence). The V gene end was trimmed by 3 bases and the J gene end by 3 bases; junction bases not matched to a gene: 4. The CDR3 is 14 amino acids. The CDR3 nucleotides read TGCAGTGCTAGTCCGGGGACTAGCGGCTACGAGCAGTACTTC. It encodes CSASPGTSGYEQYF.

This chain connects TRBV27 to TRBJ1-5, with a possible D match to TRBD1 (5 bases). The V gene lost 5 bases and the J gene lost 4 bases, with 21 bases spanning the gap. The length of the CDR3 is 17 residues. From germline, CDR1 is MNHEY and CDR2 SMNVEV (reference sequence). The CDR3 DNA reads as TGTGCCAGCAGTCCCCGAGGCGGGACCGGTATTAATCAGCCCCAGCATTTT. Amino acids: CASSPRGGTGINQPQHF.

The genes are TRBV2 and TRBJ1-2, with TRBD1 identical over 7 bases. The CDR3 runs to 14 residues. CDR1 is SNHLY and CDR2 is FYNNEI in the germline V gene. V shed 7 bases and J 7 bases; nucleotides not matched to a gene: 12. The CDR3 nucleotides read TGTGCCAGCAACGACAGGGTCGGAGGAGGTGGCTACACCTTC. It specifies CASNDRVGGGGYTF. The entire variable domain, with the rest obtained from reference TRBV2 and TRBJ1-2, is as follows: EPEVTQTPSHQVTQMGQEVILRCVPISNHLYFYWYRQILGQKVEFLVSFYNNEISEKSEIFDDQFSVERPDGSNFTLKIRSTKLEDSAMYFCASNDRVGGGGYTFGSGTRLTVV.

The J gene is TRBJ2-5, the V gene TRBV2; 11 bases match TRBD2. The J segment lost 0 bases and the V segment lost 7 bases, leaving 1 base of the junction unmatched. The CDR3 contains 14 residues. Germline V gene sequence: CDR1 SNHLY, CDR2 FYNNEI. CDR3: CASIAGGYQETQYF. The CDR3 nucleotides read TGTGCCAGCATAGCGGGAGGGTACCAAGAGACCCAGTACTTC.

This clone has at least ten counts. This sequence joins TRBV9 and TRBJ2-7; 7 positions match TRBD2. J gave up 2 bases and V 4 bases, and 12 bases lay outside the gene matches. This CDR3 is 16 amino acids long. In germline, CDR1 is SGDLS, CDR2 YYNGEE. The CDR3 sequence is CASSPTPKLAPYEQYF. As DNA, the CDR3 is TGTGCCAGCAGCCCAACCCCCAAACTAGCGCCCTACGAGCAGTACTTC.

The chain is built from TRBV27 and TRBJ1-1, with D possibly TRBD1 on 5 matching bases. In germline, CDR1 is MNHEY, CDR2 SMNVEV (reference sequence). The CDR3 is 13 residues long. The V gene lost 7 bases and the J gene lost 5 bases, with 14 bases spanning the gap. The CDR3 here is CASKVGGGTEAFF. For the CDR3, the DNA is TGTGCCAGCAAGGTGGGGGGGGGAACTGAAGCTTTCTTT.